The 23 T cell receptor beta chains reported below all come from one sample, sequenced in a study of blood T cell repertoires in COVID-19. Assay: immunoSEQ multiplex PCR; the TCRdb copy retains only in-frame clones and omits some. The sample consists of under 200,000 clones, approximately 84% of them appearing once. The sequenced material came from peripheral blood. The receptors come from a man aged 40-49 years who had recovered from COVID-19.

V usage is TRBV29-1 and J usage is TRBJ1-3; D unresolved. Trimming pared 4 bases from V and 2 bases from J, leaving 9 bases between. The CDR3 is made up of 13 amino acids. Germline loops: CDR1 SQVTM, CDR2 ANQGSEA. This CDR3 is CSVVKGAGNTIYF. The CDR3 DNA sequence: TGCAGCGTTGTAAAGGGAGCTGGAAACACCATATATTTT.

The chain uses TRBV7-9 and TRBJ1-2; D is uncertain. V lost 3 bases, J lost 0 bases, and 5 bases lay in between. The CDR3 sequence is 13 residues long. CDR1 SEHNR and CDR2 FQNEAQ come from the germline V gene (reference sequence). The CDR3 coding sequence is TGTGCCAGCAGCTTTTCGGCTAACTATGGCTACACCTTC. The encoded protein is CASSFSANYGYTF.

This rearrangement joins TRBV19 to TRBJ1-5; D is unclear. Germline CDR1 is LNHDA and CDR2 is SQIVND (reference sequence). This CDR3 contains 16 residues. V lost 7 bases, J lost 0 bases, and 16 bases lay in between. This chain's CDR3 is CASIAGTVYSNQPQHF. As DNA, the CDR3 is TGTGCCAGTATCGCCGGCACAGTTTATAGCAATCAGCCCCAGCATTTT.

This clone was found once. V gene TRBV19 combines with J gene TRBJ1-6; D is possibly TRBD1 (5 bases). Looked up from germline, CDR1 is LNHDA and CDR2 is SQIVND (reference sequence). The V gene lost 8 bases and the J gene lost 6 bases, with 14 bases spanning the gap. This CDR3 spans 14 amino acids. The DNA for the CDR3 is TGTGCCAGTTCCTCCGGGACTACTAATTCACCCCTCCACTTT. It codes for CASSSGTTNSPLHF.

The chain's CDR3 is CASSRDRASYNEQFF. The CDR3 DNA reads TGTGCCAGCAGCCGGGACAGGGCCTCCTACAATGAGCAGTTCTTC. The chain combines TRBV5-4 with TRBJ2-1; TRBD1 aligns across 9 bases. CDR3 size: 15 residues. V trimming: 4 bases; J trimming: 0 bases; junction bases outside the gene matches: 2. Germline values: CDR1 SGHNT, CDR2 YYREEE (reference sequence).

Only one count was recorded for this clone. The chain employs TRBV7-2 and TRBJ2-7; 10 positions agree with TRBD1. This CDR3 is 14 amino acids long. Germline trimming cut 6 bases from V and 7 bases from J; bases unmatched to any gene: 9. Germline V gene sequence: CDR1 SGHTA, CDR2 FQGNSA. CDR3 region: CASSPDRGPREQYF. As DNA, the CDR3 is TGTGCCAGCAGTCCCGACAGGGGGCCTCGAGAGCAGTACTTC.

The chain joins TRBV7-8 to TRBJ2-1, with TRBD2 matching 12 bases. Looked up from germline, CDR1 is SGHVS and CDR2 is FQNEAQ. V dropped 0 bases and J dropped 10; count of bases not matched to a gene: 7. The CDR3 has 16 residues. The CDR3 sequence: CASSLALAGGQGEQFF. The CDR3 region has the DNA TGTGCCAGCAGCTTAGCCCTAGCGGGGGGGCAGGGAGAGCAGTTCTTC.

The CDR3 nucleotides read TGTGCCAGCAGCGTAGTACCCGCAGACGGGACTGAAGCTTTCTTT. Translation gives CASSVVPADGTEAFF. The rearrangement uses TRBV9 and TRBJ1-1; D gene uncertain. Deletions cut 0 bases from V and 5 bases from J, with 14 bases between. The CDR3 covers 15 residues. From germline, CDR1 is SGDLS and CDR2 YYNGEE.

This chain links TRBV7-9 with TRBJ2-3, with D unclear. Per the germline V gene, CDR1 is SEHNR and CDR2 is FQNEAQ (reference sequence). V lost 5 bases, J lost 2 bases, and 11 bases lay in between. The CDR3 runs 14 residues. The CDR3 region is CASSILTYTDTQYF. The CDR3 DNA is TGTGCCAGCAGCATCCTGACTTACACAGATACGCAGTATTTT.

This chain links TRBV7-3 with TRBJ2-2, with D tentatively TRBD2 (5 bases). Looked up from germline, CDR1 is SGHTA and CDR2 is FQGTGA. Trimming pared 6 bases from V and 5 bases from J, leaving 10 bases between. The CDR3 is 13 amino acids. This chain's CDR3 is CASRGSSTGELFF. DNA of the CDR3: TGTGCCAGCAGAGGGAGTTCGACCGGGGAGCTGTTTTTT.

This chain connects TRBV19 to TRBJ1-5; 9 bases line up with TRBD1. In germline, CDR1 is LNHDA, CDR2 SQIVND (reference sequence). The CDR3 has 13 residues. Unmatched junction bases numbered 7, after V lost 10 bases and J lost 6 bases. CDR3 loop: CAIGDRARQPQHF. In DNA, the CDR3 is TGTGCCATAGGGGACAGGGCCCGTCAGCCCCAGCATTTT.

The chain combines TRBV28 with TRBJ2-7; no firm D call. The ends were cut back, 7 bases at V and 2 bases at J, with 15 bases in the middle. This CDR3 is built from 14 residues. CDR1 MDHEN and CDR2 SYDVKM come from the germline V gene. The CDR3 spells CASNSPDIPYEQYF. The CDR3 DNA is TGTGCCAGCAATTCGCCCGACATCCCCTACGAGCAGTACTTC.

The V gene is TRBV29-1, the J gene TRBJ2-3; 7 bases map to TRBD1. This CDR3 is 13 amino acids long. Germline CDR1 is SQVTM and CDR2 is ANQGSEA. J was trimmed by 3 bases and V by 8 bases; bases with no gene match: 8. CDR3 coding DNA: TGCAGCACTCGACAGGGACCTACAGATACGCAGTATTTT. This codes for CSTRQGPTDTQYF.

This sequence joins TRBV7-8 and TRBJ2-3; 12 bases are shared with TRBD2. The CDR3 has 16 residues. The J segment lost 4 bases and the V segment lost 4 bases, leaving 6 bases of the junction unmatched. Germline V CDR1 and CDR2: SGHVS, FQNEAQ. Written as DNA, the CDR3 is TGTGCCAGCAGCTGGCTGACTAGCGGGAGCTCAGATACGCAGTATTTT. This gives the protein CASSWLTSGSSDTQYF.

The chain employs TRBV28 and TRBJ1-2, with TRBD1 identical over 7 bases. V shed 4 bases and J 5 bases; nucleotides not matched to a gene: 7. CDR1 MDHEN and CDR2 SYDVKM come from the germline V gene. This CDR3 region has 14 residues. Written as DNA, the CDR3 is TGTGCCAGCAGTTCTGGGACAGTTGAGTATGGCTACACCTTC. It encodes CASSSGTVEYGYTF.

This chain joins TRBV18 and TRBJ2-3; D gene ambiguous. Trimming took 3 bases from V and 1 from J, leaving 8 bases between them. Per germline, CDR1 KGHSH and CDR2 LQKENI. The CDR3 contains 14 residues. This CDR3 is CASSPPAGTDTQYF. The CDR3 coding sequence is TGTGCCAGCTCACCTCCGGCGGGCACAGATACGCAGTATTTT.

J is TRBJ1-1 and V is TRBV19; possibly TRBD1 for D (6 bases). Between the trimmed V and J ends, which lost 4 bases and 7 bases, there was a span of 10 bases. The CDR3 length is 12 residues. Germline V lookup: CDR1 LNHDA, CDR2 SQIVND (reference sequence). CDR3 DNA sequence: TGTGCCAGTAGTAGCCGGGACAATGAAGCTTTCTTT. It is translated as CASSSRDNEAFF.

This clone has a single count. This chain links TRBV5-1 with TRBJ2-2, with TRBD2 matching over 10 bases. Germline V gene lookup returns CDR1 SGHRS and CDR2 YFSETQ. After removal of 4 bases from V and 7 bases from J, the junction contained 7 bases not matched to a gene. The CDR3 runs 15 residues. CDR3 in DNA: TGCGCCAGCAGCCTAGCGGGGGCTACGGGCGGGGAGCTGTTTTTT. Amino acid sequence: CASSLAGATGGELFF.

The chain employs TRBV19 and TRBJ2-5, with D tentatively TRBD1 (6 bases). The V gene lost 4 bases and the J gene lost 5 bases, with 8 bases spanning the gap. Looked up from germline, CDR1 is LNHDA and CDR2 is SQIVND (reference sequence). The CDR3 has 12 amino acids. CDR3 region: CASSRGLETQYF. In nucleotides, the CDR3 is TGTGCCAGTAGTAGGGGGCTGGAGACCCAGTACTTC.

The chain joins TRBV7-2 to TRBJ2-1; the match to TRBD2 covers 11 bases. Germline V lookup: CDR1 SGHTA, CDR2 FQGNSA. The CDR3 extends over 15 amino acids. V gave up 4 bases and J gave up 8 bases; unmatched junction bases: 7. CDR3 sequence reads: CASSSRSGGGYEQFF. CDR3 sequence (DNA): TGTGCCAGCAGCTCCCGTAGCGGGGGGGGCTATGAGCAGTTCTTC. The whole variable domain, filled in from reference TRBV7-2 and TRBJ2-1, reads GAGVSQSPSNKVTEKGKDVELRCDPISGHTALYWYRQSLGQGLEFLIYFQGNSAPDKSGLPSDRFSAERTGGSVSTLTIQRTQQEDSAVYLCASSSRSGGGYEQFFGPGTRLTVL.

The CDR3 spells CASSLKRGAPYEQYF. CDR3 DNA sequence: TGTGCCAGCAGCCTAAAGCGGGGGGCCCCCTACGAGCAGTACTTC. The chain recombines TRBV7-6 with TRBJ2-7, with 9 bases matching TRBD2. Germline CDR1 and CDR2: SGHVS and FNYEAQ. This CDR3 has 15 amino acids. V shed 5 bases and J 2 bases; nucleotides not matched to a gene: 7.

The CDR3 protein is CASSLGLLPEQFF. Here the CDR3 DNA reads TGTGCCAGCAGTCTAGGACTACTTCCTGAGCAGTTCTTC. The chain employs TRBV12-3 or TRBV12-4 and TRBJ2-1; possible D gene TRBD2, 6 bases. This CDR3 has 13 amino acids. The V end lost 5 bases, the J end lost 9 bases, and 14 bases lay between the germline ends.

The rearrangement joins TRBV6-5 to TRBJ2-2; D is uncertain. Trimming stripped 4 bases from V and 0 bases from J, with 3 bases between. This CDR3 region has 13 residues. Germline lookup yields CDR1 MNHEY and CDR2 SVGAGI. Here the CDR3 reads CASSSANTGELFF. As DNA, the CDR3 is TGTGCCAGCAGTTCCGCGAACACCGGGGAGCTGTTTTTT.